A single T cell receptor beta chain is shown here with its context. CDR3 size: 15 residues. V lost 5 bases, J lost 7 bases, and 13 bases stayed unmatched. Germline-derived CDR1 and CDR2 are ENHRY and SYGVKD. This sample stems from a study of blood T cell repertoires in COVID-19. In the study overall: Samples came from the United States, Italy and Spain, spanning acute and convalescent COVID-19. The cDNA or gDNA used as material had been derived from T cells, B-cell-depleted T cells, or PBMCs.

As handled by the study authors: Amplified reference gene primers provided the basis for estimating nucleated cell counts. Only in-frame clones appear in the TCRdb table, and some are missing; sequencing was by immunoSEQ multiplex PCR. That table furnishes V, J and clone size, whereas the DNA furnished D and trimming. The table records over 70,000 clones, 60% to 85% of them present only once. The sample consisted of peripheral blood. V and J are TRBV10-3 and TRBJ1-2; 7 nucleotides match TRBD1. This receptor was taken from a human donor in a cohort sampled during active COVID-19. The CDR3 reads CAISSSFDRDGGYTF. The CDR3 region has the DNA TGTGCCATCAGTTCCTCCTTCGACAGGGACGGTGGCTACACCTTC.